Shown below are 27 T cell receptor beta chains from a single sample sequenced in a study of type 1 regulatory T cells. What these receptors recognize is not known. Each CDR3 protein gets one entry after TCRdb re-called the reads with MiXCR. The sample carries tens of thousands of distinct CDR3 sequences, less than 65% recorded once. Sequences were obtained from cultured non-Tr1 T cells, either the whole culture or a sorted T cell fraction (not recorded which). These receptor sequences come from a human donor in good health.

J is TRBJ2-3 and V is TRBV20-1; the D gene could be TRBD1 or TRBD2 (5 bases each). CDR1 and CDR2 (germline): DFQATT, SNEGSKA (reference sequence). This CDR3 spans 15 amino acids. V lost 6 bases and J lost 2, with 18 bases in between. In DNA form, the CDR3 reads TGCAGTGCGACGGTAACCGGGACCTCCACAGATACGCAGTATTTT. Its translation is CSATVTGTSTDTQYF.

The chain links TRBV10-3 to TRBJ1-4; no clear D gene. CDR3 size: 16 residues. Trimming stripped 4 bases from V and 6 bases from J, with 18 bases between. The V gene's germline CDR1 is ENHRY and CDR2 SYGVKD. CDR3 coding DNA: TGTGCCATCAGTGGAAAGACGGCGGGAGAGCATGAAAAACTGTTTTTT. This gives the protein CAISGKTAGEHEKLFF.

The rearrangement uses TRBV20-1 and TRBJ1-2; the match to TRBD1 covers 8 bases. CDR3 length: 14 amino acids. V lost 4 bases and J lost 6; bases outside the gene matches: 10. Germline CDR1 DFQATT, CDR2 SNEGSKA (reference sequence). The CDR3: CSAKTGQGENGYTF. The CDR3 coding sequence is TGCAGTGCTAAGACCGGACAGGGTGAAAATGGCTACACCTTC.

This clonotype was counted only a few times. The chain joins TRBV6-4 to TRBJ1-5; 8 positions match TRBD1. This CDR3 comprises 14 residues. Germline values: CDR1 MRHNA, CDR2 SNTAGT. The junction had 9 bases not matched to a gene; V was cut back by 6 bases and J by 8 bases. The CDR3 nucleotides are TGTGCCAGCAGCCACACAGGGGGAACGGAGCCCCAGCATTTT. Protein product: CASSHTGGTEPQHF.

The chain couples TRBV4-1 to TRBJ1-2, with D maybe TRBD1 (5 bases). Between the trimmed V and J ends, which lost 0 bases and 3 bases, there was a span of 8 bases. The germline CDR1 and CDR2 sequences are MGHRA and YSYEKL. This CDR3 has 14 residues. The DNA for the CDR3 is TGCGCCAGCAGCCAAGAGGGGACGTACTATGGCTACACCTTC. This encodes CASSQEGTYYGYTF.

V usage is TRBV20-1 and J usage is TRBJ2-1; 10 nucleotides line up with TRBD2. The CDR3 totals 14 residues. V shed 1 base and J 7 bases; nucleotides not matched to a gene: 4. Germline loops: CDR1 DFQATT, CDR2 SNEGSKA (reference sequence). This CDR3 reads CSARALAGVNEQFF. CDR3 nucleotides: TGCAGTGCTAGAGCGCTAGCGGGAGTGAATGAGCAGTTCTTC.

V gene TRBV20-1 combines with J gene TRBJ1-2, with TRBD1 as a possible D gene (6 bases). V was pared by 6 bases and J by 3 bases, with 23 bases between. The CDR3 loop spans 16 amino acids. CDR1 and CDR2 (germline): DFQATT, SNEGSKA (reference sequence). CDR3 in amino acids: CSARRDTRTGYYGYTF. Written as DNA, the CDR3 is TGCAGTGCCAGGCGGGACACCAGAACAGGGTACTATGGCTACACCTTC.

This chain uses TRBV12-3 or TRBV12-4 with TRBJ2-7, with D hard to call. The ends were cut back, 1 base at V and 5 bases at J, with 6 bases in the middle. CDR3 length: 12 amino acids. The DNA for the CDR3 is TGTGCCAGCAGTTTAGGCGGCCACGAGCAGTACTTC. It is translated as CASSLGGHEQYF.

In the case of this clonotype: This may be a read error: a much more frequent sequence differs by one nucleotide. CDR3 sequence: CASSLIDLYNEQFF. In nucleotides, the CDR3 is TGTGCCAGCAGCTTAATAGACCTTTACAATGAGCAGTTCTTC. The chain links TRBV11-2 to TRBJ2-1; D is ambiguous. Trimming pared 2 bases from V and 4 bases from J, leaving 9 bases between. Germline V lookup: CDR1 SGHAT, CDR2 FQNNGV. This CDR3 comprises 14 residues.

This rearrangement joins TRBV11-1 to TRBJ2-1, with D possibly being TRBD2 (6 bases). CDR1 is SGHAT, CDR2 FQDESV, per germline (reference sequence). Deletions cut 0 bases from V and 2 bases from J, with 14 bases between. The CDR3 has 17 residues. CDR3 nucleotides: TGTGCCAGCAGCTTAGCTGGAGGGGTGGGGACCTACAATGAGCAGTTCTTC. Translated, it gives CASSLAGGVGTYNEQFF.

The chain is built from TRBV20-1 and TRBJ1-1; 7 bases line up with TRBD1. The CDR3 loop spans 17 amino acids. Trimming took 3 bases from V and 2 from J; bases not matched to a gene: 15. Germline loops: CDR1 DFQATT, CDR2 SNEGSKA (reference sequence). CDR3 coding DNA: TGCAGTGCTAGTGACGCCCTGACAGGGCTAGGAAACACTGAAGCTTTCTTT. Encoded protein: CSASDALTGLGNTEAFF.

The sample holds a few counts of this clonotype. The V call is TRBV4-3, the J call TRBJ2-1, with D possibly being TRBD1 (6 bases). The CDR3 runs 14 residues. Germline V CDR1 and CDR2: LGHNA, YSLEER. V dropped 1 base and J dropped 9 bases, with 13 bases sitting between them. CDR3 sequence reads: CASSQVGQRIEQFF. The CDR3 DNA reads as TGCGCCAGCAGCCAAGTTGGACAGAGGATTGAGCAGTTCTTC.

The J gene is TRBJ2-7, the V gene TRBV6-2 or TRBV6-3; TRBD1 matches at 11 bases. The V gene's germline CDR1 is MNHEY and CDR2 SVGEGT. The CDR3 has 15 amino acids. V trimming: 7 bases; J trimming: 2 bases; junction bases outside the gene matches: 7. As DNA, the CDR3 is TGTGCCAGCATAAGGACAGGGGGCGCCGCCTACGAGCAGTACTTC. Protein sequence: CASIRTGGAAYEQYF.

This clonotype was counted between two and nine times. The genes are TRBV10-2 and TRBJ2-7; perhaps TRBD2 as D (5 bases). With 6 bases removed from V and 2 bases from J, the gap between germline ends came to 5 bases. Looked up from germline, CDR1 is WSHSY and CDR2 is SAAADI. The CDR3 totals 11 residues. The CDR3 here is CASRGAYEQYF. For the CDR3, the DNA is TGCGCCAGCAGGGGAGCCTACGAGCAGTACTTC.

This clonotype has just a few counts. V and J are TRBV3-1 and TRBJ2-2; TRBD2 matches at 7 bases. The germline CDR1 and CDR2 sequences are LGHDT and YNNKEL (reference sequence). Trimming cost V 4 bases and J 2 bases; bases outside gene matches: 10. The CDR3 has 17 residues. The CDR3 bases are TGTGCCAGCAGCCGAATCCCCCCTAGCGGTAACACCGGGGAGCTGTTTTTT. Protein sequence: CASSRIPPSGNTGELFF. Full variable domain (rest looked up from reference TRBV3-1 and TRBJ2-2): DTAVSQTPKYLVTQMGNDKSIKCEQNLGHDTMYWYKQDSKKFLKIMFSYNNKELIINETVPNRFSPKSPDKAHLNLHINSLELGDSAVYFCASSRIPPSGNTGELFFGEGSRLTVL.

CDR3 residues: CASSQLQGSYNEQFF. In DNA form, the CDR3 reads TGTGCCAGCTCCCAATTACAGGGCTCGTACAATGAGCAGTTCTTC. This chain joins TRBV2 and TRBJ2-1, with D perhaps TRBD1 (6 bases). Trimming cost V 8 bases and J 4 bases, with 18 bases left between them. Germline CDR1 SNHLY, CDR2 FYNNEI. This CDR3 contains 15 residues.

The rearrangement joins TRBV20-1 to TRBJ2-3; D possibly uses TRBD1 or TRBD2 (5 bases each). The CDR3 has 14 residues. Germline lookup yields CDR1 DFQATT and CDR2 SNEGSKA (reference sequence). With 6 bases removed from V and 2 bases from J, the gap between germline ends came to 15 bases. The chain's CDR3 is CSAQPGPYTDTQYF. The CDR3 DNA sequence: TGCAGTGCACAACCGGGGCCTTACACAGATACGCAGTATTTT.

The chain links TRBV19 to TRBJ1-2, with D possibly being TRBD1 (6 bases). CDR3 length: 13 amino acids. The germline V gene has CDR1 LNHDA and CDR2 SQIVND (reference sequence). The V and J ends lost 6 bases and 7 bases respectively, with 15 bases between them. The CDR3 sequence: CASSPPDRRGYTF. In DNA, the CDR3 is TGTGCCAGTAGCCCCCCGGACAGACGTGGCTACACCTTC.

This clonotype was picked up a small number of times. This sequence joins TRBV4-1 and TRBJ2-7; D gene unclear. The CDR3 is 14 amino acids. The germline CDR1 and CDR2 sequences are MGHRA and YSYEKL. The V end lost 4 bases, the J end lost 5 bases, and 15 bases lay between the germline ends. CDR3 sequence (DNA): TGCGCCAGCAGCCCGGACCCAAAAGGCCACGAGCAGTACTTC. This encodes CASSPDPKGHEQYF.

The genes are TRBV12-3 or TRBV12-4 and TRBJ1-2; TRBD1 aligns across 9 bases. The CDR3 length is 15 residues. The V segment lost 4 bases and the J segment 5 bases; nucleotides outside the gene matches: 8. The CDR3 loop is CASSSPRQGVYGYTF. The CDR3 nucleotides are TGTGCCAGCAGTTCCCCCAGACAGGGGGTGTATGGCTACACCTTC.

This chain connects TRBV7-2 to TRBJ2-4; D could derive from TRBD1 or TRBD2 (5 bases each). The CDR3 consists of 17 residues. Germline-derived CDR1 and CDR2 are SGHTA and FQGNSA. The V end lost 1 base, the J end lost 4 bases, and 17 bases lay between the germline ends. The DNA for the CDR3 is TGTGCCAGCAGCTTAGGGGACCGGGTGGGGATGAAAAACATTCAGTACTTC. It specifies CASSLGDRVGMKNIQYF. Filled out from reference TRBV7-2 and TRBJ2-4, the complete variable domain reads GAGVSQSPSNKVTEKGKDVELRCDPISGHTALYWYRQSLGQGLEFLIYFQGNSAPDKSGLPSDRFSAERTGGSVSTLTIQRTQQEDSAVYLCASSLGDRVGMKNIQYFGAGTRLSVL.

The CDR3 sequence is CASTPTSGSYEQYF. For the CDR3, the DNA is TGTGCCAGCACCCCCACTAGCGGGAGTTACGAGCAGTACTTC. The V and J genes are TRBV2 and TRBJ2-7; 11 bases agree with TRBD2. The CDR3 extends over 14 amino acids. V was pared by 7 bases and J by 4 bases, with 6 bases of the junction left unmatched. Germline CDR1 SNHLY, CDR2 FYNNEI.

The V gene is TRBV5-6, the J gene TRBJ2-7, with 7 bases identical to TRBD1. CDR1 is SGHDT, CDR2 YYEEEE, per germline. Trimming at V came to 4 bases and at J to 2 bases, leaving 6 bases not matched to a gene. The CDR3 spans 14 residues. CDR3 in DNA: TGTGCCAGCAGCCCGGTGACAGGGACCTACGAGCAGTACTTC. Translating gives CASSPVTGTYEQYF.

The chain joins TRBV2 to TRBJ2-3; TRBD2 agrees at 9 bases. V was clipped by 7 bases and J by 5 bases; unmatched bases: 7. The CDR3 has 14 residues. Germline V gene data show CDR1 as SNHLY and CDR2 as FYNNEI. The CDR3 spells CASNQREVEDTQYF. CDR3 DNA sequence: TGTGCCAGCAATCAGCGGGAGGTAGAAGATACGCAGTATTTT.

The sample holds one count of this clonotype. The chain employs TRBV7-9 and TRBJ1-6, with D possibly TRBD1 on 5 matching bases. Trimming left V 5 bases short and J 3 bases short, with 17 bases between. The CDR3 has 17 amino acids. Germline V lookup: CDR1 SEHNR, CDR2 FQNEAQ (reference sequence). The CDR3 DNA reads TGTGCCAGCAGCCATAACACGAGGGGCTTCTATAATTCACCCCTCCACTTT. Its protein product is CASSHNTRGFYNSPLHF.

The chain links TRBV19 to TRBJ2-3, with D unclear. The V and J ends lost 5 bases and 2 bases respectively, with 11 bases between them. Germline V gene data show CDR1 as LNHDA and CDR2 as SQIVND (reference sequence). The CDR3 spans 14 residues. CDR3 loop: CASSSSASTDTQYF. In nucleotides, the CDR3 is TGTGCCAGTAGTTCGAGCGCATCCACAGATACGCAGTATTTT.

The chain uses TRBV6-1 and TRBJ2-7, with D perhaps TRBD1 or TRBD2 (5 bases each). Germline V gene sequence: CDR1 MNHNS, CDR2 SASEGT. This CDR3 region has 14 residues. With 8 bases removed from V and 0 bases from J, the gap between germline ends came to 14 bases. As DNA, the CDR3 is TGTGCCAGCGACGAGACGGGACCCTCCTACGAGCAGTACTTC. Its protein product is CASDETGPSYEQYF.